The 2 T cell receptor beta chains reported below all come from one sample, sequenced in a study of blood T cell repertoires in COVID-19 (dated by TCRdb to the early 2020s). Library method: the immunoSEQ multiplex PCR assay. Sourced from immuneACCESS, this table was stored by TCRdb with only in-frame sequences that have V and J called. A share of the clones is absent; for the studies checked, an unresolved V gene accounts for under half, and the remainder has no known explanation. The sample table contains under 80,000 clones; only one count was recorded for nearly 80% of them. The top ten constitute approximately 12% of the sample. The sample comprised peripheral blood. Source of these receptors: a human donor in a cohort sampled during active COVID-19.

The V gene is TRBV24-1, the J gene TRBJ2-1; 10 nucleotides line up with TRBD2. The length of the CDR3 is 17 residues. Per germline, CDR1 KGHDR and CDR2 SFDVKD. The J segment lost 6 bases and the V segment lost 0 bases, leaving 7 bases of the junction unmatched. CDR3 sequence reads: CATSDLTSGGASNEQFF. CDR3 bases: TGTGCCACCAGTGATTTGACAAGCGGGGGGGCTAGCAATGAGCAGTTCTTC.

The rearrangement uses TRBV11-3 and TRBJ2-7; D not resolved. The length of the CDR3 is 12 residues. CDR1 is SGHNT and CDR2 is YENEEA in the germline V gene. Trimming stripped 5 bases from V and 0 bases from J, with 5 bases between. The CDR3 here is CASSTSSYEQYF. The CDR3 coding sequence is TGTGCCAGCAGCACCAGCTCCTACGAGCAGTACTTC.